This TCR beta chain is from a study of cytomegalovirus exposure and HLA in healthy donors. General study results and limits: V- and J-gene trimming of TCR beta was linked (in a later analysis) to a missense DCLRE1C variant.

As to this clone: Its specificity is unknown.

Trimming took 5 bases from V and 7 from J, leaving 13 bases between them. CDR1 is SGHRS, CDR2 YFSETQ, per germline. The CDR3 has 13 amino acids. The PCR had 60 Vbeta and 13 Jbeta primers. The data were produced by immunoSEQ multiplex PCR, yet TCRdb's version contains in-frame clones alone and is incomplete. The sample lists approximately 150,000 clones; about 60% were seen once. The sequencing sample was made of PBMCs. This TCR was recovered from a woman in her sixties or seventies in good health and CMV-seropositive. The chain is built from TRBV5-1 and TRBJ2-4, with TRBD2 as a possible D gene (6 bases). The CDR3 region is CASSISGENIQYF. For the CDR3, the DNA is TGCGCCAGCAGTATTAGCGGTGAGAACATTCAGTACTTC.